These 14 T cell receptor beta chains were sequenced from one sample in a study of OX40 agonist ivuxolimab in advanced cancers. Profiled with immunoSEQ multiplex PCR; TCRdb holds only in-frame clones, not every one. The data hold about 13,000 clones, with roughly 80% observed a single time. The material sequenced was CD4+ or CD8+ T cells sorted from blood, taken in a trial of the OX40 agonist ivuxolimab. Receptors were obtained from an adult with an advanced solid tumor such as melanoma, head and neck, liver or kidney cancer.

The V call is TRBV7-6, the J call TRBJ1-6, with D hard to call. Trimming took off 1 base at V and 0 bases at J, with 10 bases between the two ends. CDR3 length: 17 residues. The germline CDR1 and CDR2 sequences are SGHVS and FNYEAQ. CDR3: CASSLGGRSSYNSPLHF. DNA for the CDR3: TGTGCCAGCAGCTTAGGTGGGAGGAGCTCCTATAATTCACCCCTCCACTTT.

The rearrangement links TRBV5-1 to TRBJ1-5; D gene uncertain. V lost 0 bases to trimming and J lost 0 bases, with 7 bases between them. Germline V lookup: CDR1 SGHRS, CDR2 YFSETQ. This CDR3 contains 15 residues. This chain's CDR3 is CASSLAPNSNQPQHF. In nucleotides, the CDR3 is TGCGCCAGCAGCTTGGCCCCTAATAGCAATCAGCCCCAGCATTTT.

The V and J genes are TRBV4-1 and TRBJ1-2; tentative D call: TRBD1 (6 bases). V was trimmed by 0 bases and J by 1 base, leaving 9 bases between them. This CDR3 is built from 15 residues. Germline assignment: CDR1 MGHRA and CDR2 YSYEKL. The CDR3 DNA is TGCGCCAGCAGCCAAGACCAGGGGATTAACTATGGCTACACCTTC. Translation gives CASSQDQGINYGYTF.

The genes are TRBV4-2 and TRBJ1-1, with 9 nucleotides matching TRBD1. CDR1 and CDR2 (germline): LGHNA, YNFKEQ. Trimming removed 0 bases from V and 4 bases from J; junction bases left unmatched: 6. The CDR3 loop spans 16 amino acids. The CDR3 sequence: CASSQDHRGRLTEAFF. The CDR3 coding sequence is TGTGCCAGCAGCCAAGATCACAGGGGGCGACTCACTGAAGCTTTCTTT.

The chain joins TRBV30 to TRBJ2-3; 12 bases are shared with TRBD2. This CDR3 is 17 amino acids long. V lost 2 bases to trimming and J lost 2 bases; unmatched junction nucleotides: 8. CDR1 GTSNPN and CDR2 SVGIG come from the germline V gene (reference sequence). CDR3 sequence (DNA): TGTGCCTGGAGTCCCCCTCTAGCGGGGGGGGCCACAGATACGCAGTATTTT. It specifies CAWSPPLAGGATDTQYF.

The chain is built from TRBV2 and TRBJ1-1, with D unclear. There are 14 residues in the CDR3. Trimming shortened V by 4 bases and J by 2 bases, and 11 bases separated the two germline ends. Germline-derived CDR1 and CDR2 are SNHLY and FYNNEI. In nucleotides, the CDR3 is TGTGCCAGCAGTGCCGGTAGCAGAAACACTGAAGCTTTCTTT. It translates to CASSAGSRNTEAFF.

J is TRBJ2-1 and V is TRBV7-8; TRBD2 aligns across 8 bases. Trimming took 2 bases from V and 8 from J; bases not matched to a gene: 14. Germline lookup yields CDR1 SGHVS and CDR2 FQNEAQ. This CDR3 has 17 amino acids. This chain's CDR3 is CASSLRPSGTRVDEQFF. The CDR3 DNA sequence: TGTGCCAGCAGCTTACGCCCCTCCGGGACTAGGGTGGATGAGCAGTTCTTC.

The chain links TRBV2 to TRBJ1-3; D remains ambiguous. V was pared by 4 bases and J by 7 bases, with 11 bases between. Germline values: CDR1 SNHLY, CDR2 FYNNEI. The CDR3 covers 13 residues. The CDR3 sequence is CASSAGFANTIYF. CDR3 in DNA: TGTGCCAGCAGTGCGGGCTTCGCCAACACCATATATTTT.

This chain links TRBV19 with TRBJ2-7, with 10 nucleotides matching TRBD1. The CDR3 totals 14 residues. J gave up 5 bases and V 10 bases, and 11 bases lay outside the gene matches. Germline V gene data show CDR1 as LNHDA and CDR2 as SQIVND (reference sequence). DNA of the CDR3: TGTGCCACCAGGGTCGGGACAGGGGTCCACGAGCAGTACTTC. Translated, it gives CATRVGTGVHEQYF.

The J gene is TRBJ2-7, the V gene TRBV5-5; D gene unclear. V was shortened by 2 bases and J by 3 bases, with 6 bases between the two germline ends. This CDR3 has 12 amino acids. Germline V gives CDR1 SGHKS, CDR2 YYEKEE (reference sequence). The CDR3 is CASSFTGYEQYF. The CDR3 DNA is TGTGCCAGCAGCTTTACCGGCTACGAGCAGTACTTC.

V and J are TRBV6-4 and TRBJ2-7, with D perhaps TRBD1 (5 bases). This CDR3 spans 14 amino acids. V was clipped by 0 bases and J by 2 bases, with 8 bases between them. Germline V gene data show CDR1 as MRHNA and CDR2 as SNTAGT. CDR3 loop: CASSDSYRTYEQYF. The DNA of the CDR3 is TGTGCCAGCAGTGACTCCTACAGGACCTACGAGCAGTACTTC.

The CDR3 DNA sequence: TGTGCCAGCAGCGTCGGGGGACGCCTGAGAGAGGGCTACACCTTC. Its protein product is CASSVGGRLREGYTF. This chain connects TRBV5-6 to TRBJ1-2, with a tentative D call TRBD1 (5 bases). Trimming stripped 4 bases from V and 8 bases from J, with 21 bases between. Germline V gene lookup returns CDR1 SGHDT and CDR2 YYEEEE. The CDR3 consists of 15 residues.

The V call is TRBV9, the J call TRBJ1-1; no clear D gene. Germline CDR1 and CDR2: SGDLS and YYNGEE. V gave up 2 bases and J gave up 2 bases, with 7 bases separating them. The length of the CDR3 is 13 residues. In DNA form, the CDR3 reads TGTGCCAGCAGCGTCGGCAGTAACACTGAAGCTTTCTTT. This encodes CASSVGSNTEAFF.

The DNA for the CDR3 is TGTGCCAGCAGCCAAAGGGGACAGGGCGCCTATGGCTACACCTTC. Its translation is CASSQRGQGAYGYTF. This chain connects TRBV14 to TRBJ1-2; 9 bases fit TRBD1. Germline CDR1 is SGHDN and CDR2 is FVKESK. The CDR3 consists of 15 residues. The junction had 5 bases not matched to a gene; V was cut back by 2 bases and J by 4 bases.